Below are 10 T cell receptor beta chains sequenced from a single sample in a study of CD8 T cells in ankylosing spondylitis. Study observations and caveats: Ankylosing spondylitis blood seemed to carry a telltale TCR beta motif made of several highly homologous variants.

One entry per CDR3 protein results from TCRdb running MiXCR on the 5' RACE reads. The sample includes some 100,000 distinct CDR3 sequences, around 8.5% of them seen just once. These TCRs' antigens remain unknown. The sequencing sample was made of blood, either unsorted or a sorted T cell fraction (not recorded which). The receptors were sampled from a male donor with ankylosing spondylitis.

This clonotype has a count of ten or more. J is TRBJ1-5 and V is TRBV27; 9 bases are shared with TRBD1. The CDR3 runs to 14 residues. The germline CDR1 and CDR2 sequences are MNHEY and SMNVEV (reference sequence). V was pared by 3 bases and J by 5 bases, with 2 bases of the junction left unmatched. Written as DNA, the CDR3 is TGTGCCAGCAGTTTTACAGGGGGCTATCAGCCCCAGCATTTT. Amino acid sequence: CASSFTGGYQPQHF.

The chain combines TRBV6-6 with TRBJ1-5, with D possibly matching TRBD1 (5 bases). This CDR3 region has 12 residues. Trimming removed 7 bases from V and 4 bases from J, with 8 bases in between. Germline CDR1 reads MNHNY; CDR2 reads SVGAGI (reference sequence). In DNA form, the CDR3 reads TGTGCCAGCACTGGGGGGAATCAGCCCCAGCATTTT. This encodes CASTGGNQPQHF.

This rearrangement joins TRBV7-9 to TRBJ2-2; 7 positions match TRBD1. The CDR3 length is 16 residues. V was clipped by 5 bases and J by 6 bases; unmatched bases: 12. CDR1 is SEHNR and CDR2 is FQNEAQ in the germline V gene (reference sequence). The CDR3 DNA reads as TGTGCCAGCAGCCCTCTTCCCACAAGGGGGCCCGGGGAGCTGTTTTTT. It translates to CASSPLPTRGPGELFF.

This clonotype was detected ten times or more. The chain combines TRBV4-1 with TRBJ2-1; D might be TRBD1 or TRBD2, each matching 7 bases. Germline V gene data show CDR1 as MGHRA and CDR2 as YSYEKL. The CDR3 covers 15 residues. The V and J ends lost 2 bases and 6 bases respectively, with 14 bases between them. DNA of the CDR3: TGCGCCAGCAGCCAATGGCAGGGGGAGGGCAATGAGCAGTTCTTC. Amino acids: CASSQWQGEGNEQFF.

This clonotype was seen more than once but under ten times. V is TRBV6-1 and J is TRBJ1-2, with TRBD1 matching 8 bases. V lost 5 bases and J lost 2; bases outside the gene matches: 4. CDR1 and CDR2 (germline): MNHNS, SASEGT. The CDR3 totals 14 residues. The CDR3 protein is CASSPWTGNYGYTF. CDR3 nucleotide sequence: TGTGCCAGCAGTCCGTGGACAGGGAACTATGGCTACACCTTC.

The rearrangement uses TRBV5-6 and TRBJ2-7; TRBD1 is a possible D gene (5 bases). The CDR3 contains 14 residues. Germline CDR1 reads SGHDT; CDR2 reads YYEEEE. V was shortened by 0 bases and J by 3 bases, with 10 bases between the two germline ends. As DNA, the CDR3 is TGTGCCAGCAGCTTGGAGAACCAGGGCTACGAGCAGTACTTC. Amino acids: CASSLENQGYEQYF.

This clonotype was observed at least ten times. The CDR3 sequence is CASSLPLPYNEQFF. DNA for the CDR3: TGTGCCAGCAGCTTACCCCTCCCCTACAATGAGCAGTTCTTC. The chain links TRBV11-2 to TRBJ2-1; no clear D. Germline V CDR1 and CDR2: SGHAT, FQNNGV. The CDR3 is 14 residues long. Trimming cost V 2 bases and J 2 bases, with 7 bases left between them.

This clonotype was seen a handful of times. This chain uses TRBV2 with TRBJ2-7, with 9 bases fitting TRBD1. V was pared by 10 bases and J by 4 bases, with 5 bases of the junction left unmatched. The CDR3 loop spans 12 amino acids. CDR1 and CDR2 from the germline V gene are SNHLY and FYNNEI. The CDR3 sequence is CATGTGLYEQYV. In DNA, the CDR3 is TGTGCCACCGGGACAGGGTTATACGAGCAGTACGTC.

V is TRBV7-9 and J is TRBJ1-2, with 8 positions matching TRBD1. Germline lookup yields CDR1 SEHNR and CDR2 FQNEAQ (reference sequence). This CDR3 has 15 amino acids. Losses at the gene ends were 1 base for V and 0 bases for J; bases not matched to a gene: 1. CDR3 region: CASSLGTGTNYGYTF. CDR3 DNA sequence: TGTGCCAGCAGCTTAGGGACAGGGACTAACTATGGCTACACCTTC.

This clonotype was seen ten or more times. The rearrangement joins TRBV5-6 to TRBJ2-2; maybe TRBD1 (6 bases). V shed 3 bases and J shed 0 bases, with 12 bases lying between them. Germline-derived CDR1 and CDR2 are SGHDT and YYEEEE. This CDR3 has 16 amino acids. The CDR3 bases are TGTGCCAGCAGCTACATCAGGGGCCCGAACACCGGGGAGCTGTTTTTT. Translation: CASSYIRGPNTGELFF.